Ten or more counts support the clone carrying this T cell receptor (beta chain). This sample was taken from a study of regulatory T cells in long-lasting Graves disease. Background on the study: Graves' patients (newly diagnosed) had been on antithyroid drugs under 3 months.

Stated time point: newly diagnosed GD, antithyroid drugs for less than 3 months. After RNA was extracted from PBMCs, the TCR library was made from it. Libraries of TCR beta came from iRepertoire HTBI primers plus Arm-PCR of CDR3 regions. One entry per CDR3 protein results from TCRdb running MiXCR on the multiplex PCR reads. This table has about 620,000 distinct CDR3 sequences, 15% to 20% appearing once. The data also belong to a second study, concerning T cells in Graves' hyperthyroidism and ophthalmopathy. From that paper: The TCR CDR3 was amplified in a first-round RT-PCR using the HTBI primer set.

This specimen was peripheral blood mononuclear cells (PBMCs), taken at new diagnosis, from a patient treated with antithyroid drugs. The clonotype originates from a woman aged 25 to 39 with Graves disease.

The CDR3 DNA reads as TGTGCCTGGAGAGAGGGGGGCTCACCCCTCCACTTT. It is translated as CAWREGGSPLHF. J is TRBJ1-6 and V is TRBV30; TRBD1 is a possible D gene (6 bases). The germline V and J ends were trimmed by 3 bases and 10 bases, with 10 bases remaining between them. Germline V CDR1 and CDR2: GTSNPN, SVGIG (reference sequence). The CDR3 sequence is 12 residues long.